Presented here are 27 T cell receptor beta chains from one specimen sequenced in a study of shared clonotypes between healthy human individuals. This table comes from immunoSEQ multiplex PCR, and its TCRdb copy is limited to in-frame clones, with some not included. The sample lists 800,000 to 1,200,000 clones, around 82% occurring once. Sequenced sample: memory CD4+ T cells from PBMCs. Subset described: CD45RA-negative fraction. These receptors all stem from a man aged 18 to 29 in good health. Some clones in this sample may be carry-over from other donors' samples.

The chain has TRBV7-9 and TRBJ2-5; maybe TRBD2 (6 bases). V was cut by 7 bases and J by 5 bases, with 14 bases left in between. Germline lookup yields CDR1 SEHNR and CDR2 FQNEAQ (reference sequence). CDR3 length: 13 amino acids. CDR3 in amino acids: CASKAGMGETQYF. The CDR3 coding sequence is TGTGCCAGCAAGGCGGGAATGGGGGAGACCCAGTACTTC.

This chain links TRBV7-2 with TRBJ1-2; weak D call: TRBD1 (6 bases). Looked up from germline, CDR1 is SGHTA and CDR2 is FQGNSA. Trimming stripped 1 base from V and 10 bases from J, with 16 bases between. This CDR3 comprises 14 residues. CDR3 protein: CASSLDRVGSDYTF. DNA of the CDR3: TGTGCCAGCAGCTTAGACAGGGTCGGGTCTGACTACACCTTC. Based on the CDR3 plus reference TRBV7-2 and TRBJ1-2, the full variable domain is GAGVSQSPSNKVTEKGKDVELRCDPISGHTALYWYRQSLGQGLEFLIYFQGNSAPDKSGLPSDRFSAERTGGSVSTLTIQRTQQEDSAVYLCASSLDRVGSDYTFGSGTRLTVV.

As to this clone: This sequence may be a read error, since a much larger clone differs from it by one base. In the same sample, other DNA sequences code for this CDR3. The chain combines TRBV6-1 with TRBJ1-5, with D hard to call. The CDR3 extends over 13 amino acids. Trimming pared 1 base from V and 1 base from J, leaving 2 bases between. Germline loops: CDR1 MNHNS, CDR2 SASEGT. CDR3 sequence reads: CASSEVSNQPQHF. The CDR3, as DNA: TGTGCCAGCAGTGAAGTCAGCAATCAGCCCCAGCATTTT.

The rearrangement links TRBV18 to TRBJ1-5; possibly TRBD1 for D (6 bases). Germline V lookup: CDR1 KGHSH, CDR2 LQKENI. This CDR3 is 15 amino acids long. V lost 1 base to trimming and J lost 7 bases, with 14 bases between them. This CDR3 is CASSPQVQGGQPQHF. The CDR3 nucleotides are TGTGCCAGCTCACCACAGGTACAGGGCGGGCAGCCCCAGCATTTT.

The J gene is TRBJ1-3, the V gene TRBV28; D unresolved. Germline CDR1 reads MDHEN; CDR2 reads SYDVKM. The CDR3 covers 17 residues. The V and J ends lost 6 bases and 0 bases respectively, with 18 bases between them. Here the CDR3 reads CASSKGWLADSGNTIYF. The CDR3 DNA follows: TGTGCCAGCAGCAAAGGATGGCTCGCGGACTCTGGAAACACCATATATTTT.

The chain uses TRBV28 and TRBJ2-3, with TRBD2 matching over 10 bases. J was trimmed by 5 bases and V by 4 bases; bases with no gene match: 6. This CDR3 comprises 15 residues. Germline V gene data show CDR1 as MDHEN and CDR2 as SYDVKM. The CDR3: CASSSPTSGEDTQYF. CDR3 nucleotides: TGTGCCAGCAGTTCGCCAACTAGCGGGGAAGATACGCAGTATTTT.

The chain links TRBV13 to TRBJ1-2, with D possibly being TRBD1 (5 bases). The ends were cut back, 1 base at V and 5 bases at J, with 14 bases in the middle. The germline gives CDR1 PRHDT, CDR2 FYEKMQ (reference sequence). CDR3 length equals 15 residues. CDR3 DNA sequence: TGTGCCAGCAGCTTAGCTGGGGGAGGTAATTATGGCTACACCTTC. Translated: CASSLAGGGNYGYTF.

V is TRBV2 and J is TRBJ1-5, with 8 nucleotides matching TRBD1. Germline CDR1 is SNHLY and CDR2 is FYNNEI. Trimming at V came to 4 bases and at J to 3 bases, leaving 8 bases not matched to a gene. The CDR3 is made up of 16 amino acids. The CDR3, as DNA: TGTGCCAGCAGTGGGACAGGGAGAATGTCCAATCAGCCCCAGCATTTT. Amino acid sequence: CASSGTGRMSNQPQHF. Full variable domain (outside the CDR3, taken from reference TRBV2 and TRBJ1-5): EPEVTQTPSHQVTQMGQEVILRCVPISNHLYFYWYRQILGQKVEFLVSFYNNEISEKSEIFDDQFSVERPDGSNFTLKIRSTKLEDSAMYFCASSGTGRMSNQPQHFGDGTRLSIL.

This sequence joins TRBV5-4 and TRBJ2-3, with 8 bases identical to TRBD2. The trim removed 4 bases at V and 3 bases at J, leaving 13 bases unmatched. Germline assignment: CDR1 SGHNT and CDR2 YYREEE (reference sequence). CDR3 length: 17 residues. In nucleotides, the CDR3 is TGTGCCAGCAGCCGCGGGGGGTACGGGAGTAGAACAGATACGCAGTATTTT. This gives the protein CASSRGGYGSRTDTQYF.

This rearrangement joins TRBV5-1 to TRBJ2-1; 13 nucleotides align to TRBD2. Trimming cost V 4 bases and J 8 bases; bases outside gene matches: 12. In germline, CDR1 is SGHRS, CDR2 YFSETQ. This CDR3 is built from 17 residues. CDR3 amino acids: CASSRFSRTSGSYEQFF. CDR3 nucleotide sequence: TGCGCCAGCAGCCGGTTCTCTAGGACTAGCGGGAGCTATGAGCAGTTCTTC.

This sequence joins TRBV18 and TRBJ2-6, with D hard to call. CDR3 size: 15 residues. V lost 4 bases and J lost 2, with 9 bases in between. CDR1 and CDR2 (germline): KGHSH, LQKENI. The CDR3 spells CASSLSSPGANVLTF. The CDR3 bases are TGTGCCAGCTCACTTTCGAGCCCTGGGGCCAACGTCCTGACTTTC. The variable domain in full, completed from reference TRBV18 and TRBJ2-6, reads NAGVMQNPRHLVRRRGQEARLRCSPMKGHSHVYWYRQLPEEGLKFMVYLQKENIIDESGMPKERFSAEFPKEGPSILRIQQVVRGDSAAYFCASSLSSPGANVLTFGAGSRLTVL.

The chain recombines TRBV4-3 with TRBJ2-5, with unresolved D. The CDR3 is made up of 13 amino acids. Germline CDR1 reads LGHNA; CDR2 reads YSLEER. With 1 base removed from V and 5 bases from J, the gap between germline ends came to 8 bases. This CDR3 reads CASSQALRETQYF. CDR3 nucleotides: TGCGCCAGCAGCCAAGCCCTTAGGGAGACCCAGTACTTC.

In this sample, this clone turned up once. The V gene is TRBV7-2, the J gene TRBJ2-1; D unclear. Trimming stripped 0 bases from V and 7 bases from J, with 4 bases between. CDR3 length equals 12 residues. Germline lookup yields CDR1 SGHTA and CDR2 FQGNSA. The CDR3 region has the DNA TGTGCCAGCAGCTTAGCACCGAATGAGCAGTTCTTC. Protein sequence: CASSLAPNEQFF. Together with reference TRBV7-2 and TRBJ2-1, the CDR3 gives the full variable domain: GAGVSQSPSNKVTEKGKDVELRCDPISGHTALYWYRQSLGQGLEFLIYFQGNSAPDKSGLPSDRFSAERTGGSVSTLTIQRTQQEDSAVYLCASSLAPNEQFFGPGTRLTVL.

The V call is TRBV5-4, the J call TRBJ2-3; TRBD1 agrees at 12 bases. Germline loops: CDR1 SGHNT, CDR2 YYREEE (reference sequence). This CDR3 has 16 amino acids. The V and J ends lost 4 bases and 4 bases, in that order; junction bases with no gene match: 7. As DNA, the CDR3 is TGTGCCAGCAGCGAGGGGGGGACAGGGGGCTCAGATACGCAGTATTTT. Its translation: CASSEGGTGGSDTQYF.

The CDR3 DNA follows: TGTGCCAGCAGTCCACTAGCGGGACTATACAATGAGCAGTTCTTC. Its translation: CASSPLAGLYNEQFF. The rearrangement uses TRBV27 and TRBJ2-1; 10 nucleotides line up with TRBD2. The CDR3 has 15 residues. Germline trimming cut 5 bases from V and 4 bases from J; bases unmatched to any gene: 5. The germline gives CDR1 MNHEY, CDR2 SMNVEV (reference sequence).

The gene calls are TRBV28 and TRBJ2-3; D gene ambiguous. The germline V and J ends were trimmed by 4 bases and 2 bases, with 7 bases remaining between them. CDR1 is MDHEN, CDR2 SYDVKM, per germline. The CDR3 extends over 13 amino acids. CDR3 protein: CASSYTNTDTQYF. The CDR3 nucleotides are TGTGCCAGCAGTTATACGAACACAGATACGCAGTATTTT.

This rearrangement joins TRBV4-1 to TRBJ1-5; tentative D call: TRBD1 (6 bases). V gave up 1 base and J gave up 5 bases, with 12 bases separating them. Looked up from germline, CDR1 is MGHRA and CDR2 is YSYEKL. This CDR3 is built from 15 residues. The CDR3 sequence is CASSQGNRDDQPQHF. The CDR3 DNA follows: TGCGCCAGCAGCCAAGGTAACAGGGACGATCAGCCCCAGCATTTT.

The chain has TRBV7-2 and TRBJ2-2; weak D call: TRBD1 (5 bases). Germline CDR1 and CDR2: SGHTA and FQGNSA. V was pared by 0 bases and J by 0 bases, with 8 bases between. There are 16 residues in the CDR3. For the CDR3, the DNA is TGTGCCAGCAGCTTAGCAGTGACAGCGAACACCGGGGAGCTGTTTTTT. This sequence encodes CASSLAVTANTGELFF. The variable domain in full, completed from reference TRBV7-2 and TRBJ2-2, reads GAGVSQSPSNKVTEKGKDVELRCDPISGHTALYWYRQSLGQGLEFLIYFQGNSAPDKSGLPSDRFSAERTGGSVSTLTIQRTQQEDSAVYLCASSLAVTANTGELFFGEGSRLTVL.

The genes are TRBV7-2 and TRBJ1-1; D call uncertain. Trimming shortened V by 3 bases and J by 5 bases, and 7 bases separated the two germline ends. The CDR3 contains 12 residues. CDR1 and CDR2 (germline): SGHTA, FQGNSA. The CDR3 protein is CASSFQWTEAFF. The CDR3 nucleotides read TGTGCCAGCAGCTTCCAGTGGACTGAAGCTTTCTTT.

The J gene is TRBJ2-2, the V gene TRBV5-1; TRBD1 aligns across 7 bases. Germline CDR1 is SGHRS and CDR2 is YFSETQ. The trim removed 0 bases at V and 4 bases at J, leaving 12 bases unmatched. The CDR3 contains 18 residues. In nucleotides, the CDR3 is TGCGCCAGCAGCTTGGCAGGACAGGAAGGCTTGTTCACCGGGGAGCTGTTTTTT. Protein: CASSLAGQEGLFTGELFF.

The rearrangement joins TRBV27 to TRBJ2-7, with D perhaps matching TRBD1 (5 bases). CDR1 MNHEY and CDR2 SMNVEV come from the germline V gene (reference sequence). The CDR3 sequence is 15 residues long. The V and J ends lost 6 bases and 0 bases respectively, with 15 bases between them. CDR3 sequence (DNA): TGTGCCAGCAGGAAACAGAGACAGAGCTCCTACGAGCAGTACTTC. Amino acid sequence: CASRKQRQSSYEQYF.

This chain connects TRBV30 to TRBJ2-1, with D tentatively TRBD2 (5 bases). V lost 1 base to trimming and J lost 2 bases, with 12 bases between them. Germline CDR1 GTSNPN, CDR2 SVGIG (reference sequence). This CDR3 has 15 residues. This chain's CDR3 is CAWSEAAGAYNEQFF. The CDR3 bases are TGTGCCTGGAGTGAAGCCGCCGGGGCCTACAATGAGCAGTTCTTC. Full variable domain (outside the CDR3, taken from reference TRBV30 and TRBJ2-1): SQTIHQWPATLVQPVGSPLSLECTVEGTSNPNLYWYRQAAGRGLQLLFYSVGIGQISSEVPQNLSASRPQDRQFILSSKKLLLSDSGFYLCAWSEAAGAYNEQFFGPGTRLTVL.

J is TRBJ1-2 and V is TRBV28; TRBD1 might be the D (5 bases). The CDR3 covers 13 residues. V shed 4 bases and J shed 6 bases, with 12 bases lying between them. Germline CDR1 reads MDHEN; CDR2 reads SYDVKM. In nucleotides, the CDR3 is TGTGCCAGCAGTTCCCCTACGGGGGATGGCTACACCTTC. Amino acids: CASSSPTGDGYTF.

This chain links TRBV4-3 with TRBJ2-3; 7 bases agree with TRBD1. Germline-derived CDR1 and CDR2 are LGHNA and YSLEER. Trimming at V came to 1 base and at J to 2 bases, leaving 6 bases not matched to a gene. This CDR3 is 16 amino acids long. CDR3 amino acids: CASSQGDRLYTDTQYF. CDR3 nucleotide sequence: TGCGCCAGCAGCCAAGGGGACAGATTATACACAGATACGCAGTATTTT.

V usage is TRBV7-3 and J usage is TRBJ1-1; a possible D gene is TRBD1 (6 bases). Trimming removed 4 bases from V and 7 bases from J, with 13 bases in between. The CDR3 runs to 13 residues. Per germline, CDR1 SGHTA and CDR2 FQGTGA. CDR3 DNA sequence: TGTGCCAGCAGCTCGGGAGGAGGGGGTGAAGCTTTCTTT. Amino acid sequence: CASSSGGGGEAFF.

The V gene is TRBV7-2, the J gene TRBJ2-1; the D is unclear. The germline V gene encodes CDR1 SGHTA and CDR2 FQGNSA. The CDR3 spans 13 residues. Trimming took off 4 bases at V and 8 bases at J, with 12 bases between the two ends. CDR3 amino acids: CASSSRHRDEQFF. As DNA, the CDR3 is TGTGCCAGCAGCTCCCGGCACCGGGATGAGCAGTTCTTC.

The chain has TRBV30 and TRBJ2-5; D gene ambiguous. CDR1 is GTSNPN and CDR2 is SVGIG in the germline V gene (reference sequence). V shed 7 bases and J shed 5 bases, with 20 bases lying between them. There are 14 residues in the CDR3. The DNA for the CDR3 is TGTGCCTATACGGAGTCCCCTTTACTGGAGACCCAGTACTTC. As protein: CAYTESPLLETQYF.